The 26 T cell receptor beta chains below were found in one sample sequenced in a study of blood T cells in healthy people across ages. Through a sample-barcoded 5' primer and a J-beta primer mix, a second PCR was run for about 6 to 11 cycles. TCRdb processed the 5' RACE reads anew with MiXCR; each CDR3 protein has one entry. The sample shows nearly 1 million distinct CDR3 sequences, 45% to 60% of them seen only once. What was sequenced was blood. The receptors come from a woman in her sixties or seventies in good health.

This chain uses TRBV7-2 with TRBJ1-2; no definite D call. Germline CDR1 reads SGHTA; CDR2 reads FQGNSA. The CDR3 runs 14 residues. V was clipped by 5 bases and J by 2 bases, with 12 bases between them. Here the CDR3 DNA reads TGTGCCAGCAGCGTAGAGGGCTCCAACTATGGCTACACCTTC. As protein: CASSVEGSNYGYTF.

V gene TRBV6-2 or TRBV6-3 combines with J gene TRBJ1-1, with D hard to call. Germline V gives CDR1 MNHEY, CDR2 SVGEGT. V lost 2 bases and J lost 6, with 13 bases in between. This CDR3 has 14 residues. CDR3 protein: CASSYPAGFPEAFF. DNA for the CDR3: TGTGCCAGCAGTTACCCTGCCGGGTTCCCTGAAGCTTTCTTT.

Only a few counts were recorded for this clonotype. The rearrangement joins TRBV7-9 to TRBJ2-5; D is possibly TRBD2 (5 bases). Trimming took off 5 bases at V and 3 bases at J, with 16 bases between the two ends. Germline V gene sequence: CDR1 SEHNR, CDR2 FQNEAQ (reference sequence). The CDR3 runs to 15 residues. The CDR3, as DNA: TGTGCCAGCAGCCACCCGGGGAGTCAAGAAGAGACCCAGTACTTC. It specifies CASSHPGSQEETQYF. Looking up the rest from reference TRBV7-9 and TRBJ2-5 gives the full variable domain: DTGVSQNPRHKITKRGQNVTFRCDPISEHNRLYWYRQTLGQGPEFLTYFQNEAQLEKSRLLSDRFSAERPKGSFSTLEIQRTEQGDSAMYLCASSHPGSQEETQYFGPGTRLLVL.

A single count supports this clonotype. CDR3 residues: CASSPHISYNEQFF. DNA of the CDR3: TGTGCCAGCAGCCCTCACATCTCTTACAATGAGCAGTTCTTC. The chain joins TRBV9 to TRBJ2-1; the D is unclear. There are 14 residues in the CDR3. Deletions cut 4 bases from V and 4 bases from J, with 12 bases between. The germline V gene has CDR1 SGDLS and CDR2 YYNGEE. The full variable domain, in which reference TRBV9 and TRBJ2-1 provide the parts outside the CDR3, is DSGVTQTPKHLITATGQRVTLRCSPRSGDLSVYWYQQSLDQGLQFLIQYYNGEERAKGNILERFSAQQFPDLHSELNLSSLELGDSALYFCASSPHISYNEQFFGPGTRLTVL.

This clonotype was seen a handful of times. This chain uses TRBV4-2 with TRBJ2-3; 11 nucleotides line up with TRBD2. Germline lookup yields CDR1 LGHNA and CDR2 YNFKEQ. With V trimmed by 5 bases and J by 0 bases, 7 bases remained unmatched. This CDR3 is 17 amino acids long. CDR3 DNA sequence: TGTGCCAGCAGCACAGGGACTAGCGGAGGGAGCACAGATACGCAGTATTTT. Its protein is CASSTGTSGGSTDTQYF.

This clonotype was counted a few times. Here the CDR3 reads CASRGSGPQHF. The CDR3 DNA follows: TGTGCCAGCAGGGGATCGGGGCCCCAGCATTTT. The chain recombines TRBV25-1 with TRBJ1-5, with D unresolved. There are 11 residues in the CDR3. Trimming pared 6 bases from V and 9 bases from J, leaving 9 bases between. In germline, CDR1 is MGHDK, CDR2 SYGVNS.

The chain couples TRBV9 to TRBJ2-3, with a weak D call TRBD2 (6 bases). V lost 5 bases and J lost 2, with 15 bases in between. The germline CDR1 and CDR2 sequences are SGDLS and YYNGEE. The CDR3 contains 15 residues. DNA of the CDR3: TGTGCCAGCAGTTCCGGGACTGCCCCCACAGATACGCAGTATTTT. Its protein is CASSSGTAPTDTQYF.

This clonotype was seen just once. This chain joins TRBV20-1 and TRBJ2-7, with 15 bases matching TRBD2. Germline CDR1 is DFQATT and CDR2 is SNEGSKA (reference sequence). Trimming cost V 4 bases and J 1 base; bases outside gene matches: 11. The CDR3 is made up of 18 amino acids. CDR3 loop: CSATPGLAGGPFSYEQYF. CDR3 nucleotide sequence: TGCAGTGCTACCCCGGGACTAGCGGGAGGACCCTTTTCCTACGAGCAGTACTTC.

This clonotype was counted a few times. The J gene is TRBJ2-6, the V gene TRBV6-1; no definite D call. This CDR3 is built from 13 residues. Per germline, CDR1 MNHNS and CDR2 SASEGT. Trimming took 7 bases from V and 0 from J, leaving 4 bases between them. This CDR3 reads CASKRSGANVLTF. The DNA of the CDR3 is TGTGCCAGCAAACGCTCTGGGGCCAACGTCCTGACTTTC.

This chain links TRBV20-1 with TRBJ2-3; TRBD2 matches 11 bases. Germline loops: CDR1 DFQATT, CDR2 SNEGSKA (reference sequence). This CDR3 has 16 residues. The J segment lost 2 bases and the V segment lost 2 bases, leaving 6 bases of the junction unmatched. CDR3 in amino acids: CSARPTSGDLTDTQYF. The CDR3 DNA sequence: TGCAGTGCTAGACCGACTAGCGGGGATCTCACAGATACGCAGTATTTT.

The rearrangement uses TRBV3-1 and TRBJ2-5; 13 bases fit TRBD2. The J segment lost 6 bases and the V segment lost 4 bases, leaving 5 bases of the junction unmatched. The V gene's germline CDR1 is LGHDT and CDR2 YNNKEL (reference sequence). This CDR3 region has 15 residues. Written as DNA, the CDR3 is TGTGCCAGCAGCCCCGGGACTAGCGGGATCAAGACCCAGTACTTC. Protein sequence: CASSPGTSGIKTQYF.

The CDR3: CASSATDNEKLFF. The CDR3 DNA reads as TGTGCCAGCAGTGCGACAGATAATGAAAAACTGTTTTTT. The gene calls are TRBV28 and TRBJ1-4, with a tentative D call TRBD1 (5 bases). Trimming left V 5 bases short and J 4 bases short, with 8 bases between. Germline CDR1 is MDHEN and CDR2 is SYDVKM. This CDR3 region has 13 residues.

In this sample, this clonotype turned up a few times. V gene TRBV4-2 combines with J gene TRBJ1-6; D not certain. Trimming cost V 0 bases and J 0 bases, with 18 bases left between them. Germline V gene data show CDR1 as LGHNA and CDR2 as YNFKEQ. This CDR3 comprises 20 residues. The CDR3 spells CASSQDRIRSGVSYNSPLHF. CDR3 nucleotide sequence: TGTGCCAGCAGCCAAGATCGGATCCGGTCCGGAGTCTCCTATAATTCACCCCTCCACTTT.

This chain uses TRBV27 with TRBJ2-1; no firm D call. Germline lookup yields CDR1 MNHEY and CDR2 SMNVEV (reference sequence). V gave up 7 bases and J gave up 4 bases, with 17 bases separating them. The CDR3 extends over 15 amino acids. CDR3 amino acids: CASISTYSPYNEQFF. Here the CDR3 DNA reads TGTGCCAGCATATCGACATATTCCCCTTACAATGAGCAGTTCTTC.

This clonotype was picked up one time. The CDR3, as DNA: TGTGCCAGTAGTATAGGAGACAGGGGGCAGGATGGCTACACCTTC. Residues: CASSIGDRGQDGYTF. The chain recombines TRBV19 with TRBJ1-2; TRBD1 matches 10 bases. Trimming removed 1 base from V and 6 bases from J; junction bases left unmatched: 5. Germline assignment: CDR1 LNHDA and CDR2 SQIVND (reference sequence). The CDR3 has 15 residues.

This clonotype was found a few times. This chain uses TRBV29-1 with TRBJ2-1; 9 bases map to TRBD1. The V segment lost 2 bases and the J segment 9 bases; nucleotides outside the gene matches: 8. CDR3 size: 14 residues. Germline assignment: CDR1 SQVTM and CDR2 ANQGSEA. The DNA of the CDR3 is TGCAGCGTTGAAAAAGGGACAGGGATTGGTGAGCAGTTCTTC. This gives the protein CSVEKGTGIGEQFF.

The chain links TRBV27 to TRBJ1-4; 7 nucleotides match TRBD1. The CDR3 sequence is 13 residues long. The germline CDR1 and CDR2 sequences are MNHEY and SMNVEV (reference sequence). V shed 6 bases, J shed 6 bases, and the junction held 4 bases outside the gene matches. The CDR3 DNA sequence: TGTGCCAGCAGCGGACAGGTTGATGAAAAACTGTTTTTT. It specifies CASSGQVDEKLFF.

This clonotype was seen more than once but under ten times. The gene calls are TRBV18 and TRBJ2-6; the match to TRBD1 covers 9 bases. Germline trimming cut 6 bases from V and 4 bases from J; bases unmatched to any gene: 7. This CDR3 comprises 16 residues. Germline loops: CDR1 KGHSH, CDR2 LQKENI. DNA of the CDR3: TGTGCCAGCTCTAGGACAGGGGTATCCGGGGCCAACGTCCTGACTTTC. This codes for CASSRTGVSGANVLTF.

This clonotype was counted between two and nine times. The V gene is TRBV10-3, the J gene TRBJ2-3, with 9 nucleotides matching TRBD2. After removal of 0 bases from V and 1 base from J, the junction contained 17 bases not matched to a gene. This CDR3 comprises 21 residues. Germline V gene data show CDR1 as ENHRY and CDR2 as SYGVKD. The CDR3 here is CAISESTWFWLAGPGTDTQYF. CDR3 sequence (DNA): TGTGCCATCAGTGAGTCCACATGGTTTTGGCTAGCGGGACCAGGCACAGATACGCAGTATTTT.

Points on this clonotype: Compared with germline, one end of the junction differs, possibly owing to a read error. This rearrangement joins TRBV2 to TRBJ2-3, with D maybe TRBD1 (5 bases). CDR3 length: 15 amino acids. Looked up from germline, CDR1 is SNHLY and CDR2 is FYNNEI. The CDR3 coding sequence is TGTACCAGCAATAGTCAGGGCGGAAGGACAGATACGCAGTATTTT. Its protein product is CTSNSQGGRTDTQYF.

This chain links TRBV6-6 with TRBJ2-3; D not resolved. The V end was cut by 2 bases, the J end by 0 bases, with 9 bases between. The CDR3 totals 15 residues. Germline assignment: CDR1 MNHNY and CDR2 SVGAGI (reference sequence). The CDR3 DNA is TGTGCCAGCAGTTACGACACAACTAGCACAGATACGCAGTATTTT. Its protein product is CASSYDTTSTDTQYF.

This rearrangement joins TRBV20-1 to TRBJ2-3, with 8 bases identical to TRBD1. V trimming: 6 bases; J trimming: 2 bases; junction bases outside the gene matches: 7. CDR3 length: 14 amino acids. Germline V gene lookup returns CDR1 DFQATT and CDR2 SNEGSKA (reference sequence). In DNA form, the CDR3 reads TGCAGTGCGCTTCGGACAGGGACCACAGATACGCAGTATTTT. Amino acids: CSALRTGTTDTQYF.

This clonotype was seen only a few times. The V call is TRBV20-1, the J call TRBJ2-5; 7 bases align to TRBD2. The CDR3 is 19 residues long. The trim removed 4 bases at V and 0 bases at J, leaving 20 bases unmatched. Germline-derived CDR1 and CDR2 are DFQATT and SNEGSKA (reference sequence). CDR3 residues: CSAIDPRQPGLKNQETQYF. The CDR3 region has the DNA TGCAGTGCTATTGACCCCCGGCAACCGGGACTAAAAAACCAAGAGACCCAGTACTTC.

The chain couples TRBV3-1 to TRBJ2-5, with 7 bases aligning to TRBD2. Germline values: CDR1 LGHDT, CDR2 YNNKEL (reference sequence). The CDR3 loop spans 15 amino acids. Trimming removed 0 bases from V and 5 bases from J; junction bases left unmatched: 6. Written as DNA, the CDR3 is TGTGCCAGCAGCCAAGATAAGTGGGGGGGGGAGACCCAGTACTTC. Residues: CASSQDKWGGETQYF.

Comment on this clonotype: At one end, the junction sequence differs from germline, possibly due to a read error. The chain joins TRBV12-3 or TRBV12-4 to TRBJ2-3, with a tentative D call TRBD2 (5 bases). This CDR3 region has 15 residues. DNA for the CDR3: TGTGCCAGCAAACCCTTAAGCGGCAGCGCAGATGCGCAGTATTTT. Its translation: CASKPLSGSADAQYF.

The chain has TRBV7-2 and TRBJ2-7; TRBD1 might be the D (5 bases). The CDR3 extends over 17 amino acids. Germline values: CDR1 SGHTA, CDR2 FQGNSA. Trimming left V 1 base short and J 3 bases short, with 19 bases between. The CDR3 DNA sequence: TGTGCCAGCAGCTTAGTAAGGTCTCACCTACAGGTCTACGAGCAGTACTTC. Amino acids: CASSLVRSHLQVYEQYF.